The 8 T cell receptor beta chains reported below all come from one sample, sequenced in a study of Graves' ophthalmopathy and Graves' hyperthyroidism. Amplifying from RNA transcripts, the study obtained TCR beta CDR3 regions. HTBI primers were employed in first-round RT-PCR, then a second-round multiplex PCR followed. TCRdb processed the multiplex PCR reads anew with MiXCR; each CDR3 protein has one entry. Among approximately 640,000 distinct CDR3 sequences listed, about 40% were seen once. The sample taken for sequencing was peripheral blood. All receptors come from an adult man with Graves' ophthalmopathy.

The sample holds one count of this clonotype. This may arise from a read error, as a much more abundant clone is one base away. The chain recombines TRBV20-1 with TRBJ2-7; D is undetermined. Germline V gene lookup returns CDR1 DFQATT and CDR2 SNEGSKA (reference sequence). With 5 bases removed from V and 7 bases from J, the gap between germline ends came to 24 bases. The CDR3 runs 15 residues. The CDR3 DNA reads TGCAGTGCTGGTCAAATGAGTCGACACTGGAGTGAGCAGTACTTC. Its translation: CSAGQMSRHWSEQYF.

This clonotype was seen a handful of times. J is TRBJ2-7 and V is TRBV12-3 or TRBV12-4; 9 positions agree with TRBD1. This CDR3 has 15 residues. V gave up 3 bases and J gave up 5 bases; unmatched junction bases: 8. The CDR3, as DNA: TGTGCCAGCAGTTTTTCGGGACAGGGTGGCCACGAGCAGTACTTC. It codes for CASSFSGQGGHEQYF.

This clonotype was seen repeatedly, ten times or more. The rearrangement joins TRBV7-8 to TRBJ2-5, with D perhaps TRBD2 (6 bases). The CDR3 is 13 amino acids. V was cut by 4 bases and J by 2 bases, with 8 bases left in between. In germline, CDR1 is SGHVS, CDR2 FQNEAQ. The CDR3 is CASSYGLQETQYF. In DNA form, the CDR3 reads TGTGCCAGCAGCTACGGACTACAAGAGACCCAGTACTTC. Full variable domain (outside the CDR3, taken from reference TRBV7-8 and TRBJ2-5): GAGVSQSPRYKVAKRGQDVALRCDPISGHVSLFWYQQALGQGPEFLTYFQNEAQLDKSGLPSDRFFAERPEGSVSTLKIQRTQQEDSAVYLCASSYGLQETQYFGPGTRLLVL.

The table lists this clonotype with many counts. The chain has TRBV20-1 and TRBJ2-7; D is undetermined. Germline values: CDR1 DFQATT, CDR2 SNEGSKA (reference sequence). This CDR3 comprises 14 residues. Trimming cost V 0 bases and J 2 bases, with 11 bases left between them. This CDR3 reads CSARDRTQAYEQYF. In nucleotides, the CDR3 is TGCAGTGCTAGAGATAGAACTCAAGCCTACGAGCAGTACTTC.

The CDR3 DNA is TGTGCCAGCAGTGAATACGGGACAGGGCCTCTAATTGTCTACACCTTC. Protein sequence: CASSEYGTGPLIVYTF. The rearrangement uses TRBV25-1 and TRBJ1-2, with 9 bases lining up with TRBD1. V gave up 0 bases and J gave up 10 bases; unmatched junction bases: 12. The CDR3 loop spans 16 amino acids. CDR1 and CDR2 from the germline V gene are MGHDK and SYGVNS.

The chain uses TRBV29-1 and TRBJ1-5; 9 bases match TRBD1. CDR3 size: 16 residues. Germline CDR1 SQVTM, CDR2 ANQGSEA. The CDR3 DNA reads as TGCGCCAGCAGTCGAAGTTACAGGGGGCCGAATCAGCCCCAGCATTTT. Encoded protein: CASSRSYRGPNQPQHF.

CDR3 amino acids: CASSLGGAGRPNSNQPQHF. The CDR3 DNA follows: TGTGCCAGCAGCTTAGGGGGGGCAGGGAGGCCTAATAGCAATCAGCCCCAGCATTTT. The chain is built from TRBV7-8 and TRBJ1-5, with D perhaps TRBD1 (6 bases). The CDR3 has 19 amino acids. Per the germline V gene, CDR1 is SGHVS and CDR2 is FQNEAQ. V was pared by 1 base and J by 0 bases, with 19 bases between.

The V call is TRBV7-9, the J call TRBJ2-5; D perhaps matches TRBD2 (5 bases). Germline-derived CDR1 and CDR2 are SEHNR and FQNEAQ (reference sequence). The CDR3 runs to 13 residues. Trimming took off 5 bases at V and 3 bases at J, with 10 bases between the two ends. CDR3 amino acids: CASSQRQKETQYF. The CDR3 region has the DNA TGTGCCAGCAGCCAGCGGCAGAAAGAGACCCAGTACTTC.